This T cell receptor (beta chain) derives from a study of cytomegalovirus exposure and HLA in healthy donors. Findings and limits, study-wide: Some V segments, including TRBV6-2 and TRBV6-3, were excluded as indistinguishable. Most likely, a cluster of highly shared sequence variants arose as a sequencing artifact.

This clone has more than one count but fewer than ten. The target antigen is unknown. These donors, healthy bone marrow donors, were studied. The CDR3 contains 15 residues. Germline V lookup: CDR1 MNHNY, CDR2 SVGAGI (reference sequence). Trimming at V came to 4 bases and at J to 1 base, leaving 4 bases not matched to a gene. A multiplex PCR was run with 60 Vbeta primers and 13 Jbeta primers. Per the original data handling: Later, some 75 million unique TCR beta chains were counted in an analysis, and roughly 11 million of them were shared. The data were produced by immunoSEQ multiplex PCR, yet TCRdb's version contains in-frame clones alone and is incomplete. V and J calls and clone size are as listed in that table; D and trimming were resolved from the DNA. The sample contains some 170,000 clones, 70% to 90% of which appear only once.

This clonotype was obtained from a woman in her thirties in good health and CMV-seronegative. Sequenced input: PBMCs. This sequence joins TRBV6-6 and TRBJ2-3; 8 positions match TRBD1. CDR3 in amino acids: CASSSTGVRTDTQYF. For the CDR3, the DNA is TGTGCCAGCAGTTCGACAGGGGTCCGCACAGATACGCAGTATTTT.